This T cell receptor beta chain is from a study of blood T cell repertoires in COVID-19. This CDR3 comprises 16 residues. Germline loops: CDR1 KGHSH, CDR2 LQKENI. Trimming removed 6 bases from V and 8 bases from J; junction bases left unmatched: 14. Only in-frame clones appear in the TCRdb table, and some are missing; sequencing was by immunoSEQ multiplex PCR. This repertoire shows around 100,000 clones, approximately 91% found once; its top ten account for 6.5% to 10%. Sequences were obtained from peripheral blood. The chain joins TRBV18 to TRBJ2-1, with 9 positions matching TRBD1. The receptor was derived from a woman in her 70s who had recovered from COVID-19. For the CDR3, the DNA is TGTGCCAGCTCTCAGGGAACACAGGGGGCAGGCTATGAGCAGTTCTTC. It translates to CASSQGTQGAGYEQFF.